Shown below are 27 T cell receptor beta chains from a single sample sequenced in a study of T cell repertoires in ileal Crohn's disease. The repertoire was sequenced with immunoSEQ multiplex PCR; TCRdb's copy has only in-frame clones and lacks some. The table shows approximately 27,000 clones, with around three quarters occurring only once. Sequenced material: ileal tissue. These receptors originate from an adult with Crohn's disease.

This clone occurred a few times. The V gene is TRBV5-1, the J gene TRBJ2-3, with 8 bases lining up with TRBD2. Germline V gene data show CDR1 as SGHRS and CDR2 as YFSETQ. This CDR3 spans 15 amino acids. The V and J ends lost 3 bases and 6 bases, in that order; junction bases with no gene match: 9. CDR3: CASSSRGDTPDTQYF. DNA of the CDR3: TGCGCCAGCAGCTCGCGGGGGGATACCCCCGATACGCAGTATTTT.

The chain couples TRBV11-2 to TRBJ2-5; 8 bases are shared with TRBD1. Germline CDR1 is SGHAT and CDR2 is FQNNGV. Trimming cost V 1 base and J 4 bases; bases outside gene matches: 8. The CDR3 is made up of 16 amino acids. CDR3 coding DNA: TGTGCCAGCAGCTTAGGTTCAACAGGGGGACGAGAGACCCAGTACTTC. Encoded protein: CASSLGSTGGRETQYF.

Comments on this clone: The sample contains more than one DNA sequence encoding this CDR3. The chain recombines TRBV6-5 with TRBJ1-4, with TRBD1 identical over 10 bases. The germline CDR1 and CDR2 sequences are MNHEY and SVGAGI. V lost 0 bases to trimming and J lost 8 bases; unmatched junction nucleotides: 3. CDR3 size: 15 residues. CDR3 region: CASSYSGTGVEKLFF. The CDR3 nucleotides are TGTGCCAGCAGTTACTCCGGGACAGGGGTAGAAAAACTGTTTTTT.

J is TRBJ1-1 and V is TRBV10-3, with D maybe TRBD1 (5 bases). V was shortened by 2 bases and J by 8 bases, with 9 bases between the two germline ends. Per the germline V gene, CDR1 is ENHRY and CDR2 is SYGVKD. This CDR3 is built from 12 residues. The CDR3 coding sequence is TGTGCCATCAGTGAGGGTCGACAGGAAGCTTTCTTT. Amino acids: CAISEGRQEAFF.

The chain employs TRBV7-2 and TRBJ2-3, with D possibly matching TRBD2 (7 bases). The V gene lost 0 bases and the J gene lost 6 bases, with 13 bases spanning the gap. Germline values: CDR1 SGHTA, CDR2 FQGNSA. The CDR3 is made up of 15 amino acids. The CDR3: CASSLAPGGGDTQYF. The CDR3 DNA is TGTGCCAGCAGCTTAGCGCCGGGGGGCGGGGATACGCAGTATTTT.

The genes are TRBV9 and TRBJ2-5; TRBD2 matches at 10 bases. The J call may be wrong; the DNA end is better matched by TRBJ2-7. This CDR3 is 15 amino acids long. Germline CDR1 reads SGDLS; CDR2 reads YYNGEE. This chain's CDR3 is CASSGLAGDGYEQYF. The DNA of the CDR3 is TGTGCCAGCAGCGGTCTAGCGGGAGACGGCTACGAGCAGTACTTC.

The chain has TRBV5-6 and TRBJ2-5, with 7 bases lining up with TRBD1. The CDR3 runs to 16 residues. The V segment lost 4 bases and the J segment 1 base; nucleotides outside the gene matches: 10. CDR1 and CDR2 from the germline V gene are SGHDT and YYEEEE. DNA of the CDR3: TGTGCCAGCAGCCTTCTCGGGACAGCTTCCCAAGAGACCCAGTACTTC. Translation gives CASSLLGTASQETQYF.

Details on this clone: This CDR3 is also generated by other DNA sequences in the sample. This chain joins TRBV10-3 and TRBJ2-7, with a possible D match to TRBD2 (6 bases). The V end was cut by 2 bases, the J end by 2 bases, with 10 bases between. This CDR3 is 14 amino acids long. Germline CDR1 is ENHRY and CDR2 is SYGVKD. The CDR3 loop is CAISEDSGTYEQYF. The CDR3 DNA follows: TGTGCCATCAGTGAGGATAGCGGTACCTACGAGCAGTACTTC.

The chain employs TRBV9 and TRBJ2-2; 10 positions match TRBD1. The germline gives CDR1 SGDLS, CDR2 YYNGEE. V lost 4 bases to trimming and J lost 4 bases; unmatched junction nucleotides: 10. The CDR3 is made up of 17 amino acids. Here the CDR3 DNA reads TGTGCCAGCAGCAAGCGGGGACAGGGGAGAATCACCGGGGAGCTGTTTTTT. Translation gives CASSKRGQGRITGELFF.

This clone showed up just once. The chain uses TRBV4-3 and TRBJ2-4, with D perhaps matching TRBD2 (5 bases). The germline V and J ends were trimmed by 0 bases and 9 bases, with 15 bases remaining between them. The germline V gene has CDR1 LGHNA and CDR2 YSLEER. The CDR3 totals 15 residues. The CDR3 DNA is TGCGCCAGCAGCCAAGATCGAGGGCACGGCAGCATTCAGTACTTC. Translated: CASSQDRGHGSIQYF.

The chain combines TRBV5-1 with TRBJ2-1; 10 positions agree with TRBD2. The CDR3 runs 16 residues. Looked up from germline, CDR1 is SGHRS and CDR2 is YFSETQ. V lost 5 bases, J lost 0 bases, and 5 bases stayed unmatched. For the CDR3, the DNA is TGCGCCAGCAGAGTACTAGCGGGGCGCTCCTACAATGAGCAGTTCTTC. The encoded protein is CASRVLAGRSYNEQFF.

The sample holds one count of this clone. The germline gene is not matched at one end of the junction; a read error may be the cause. The gene calls are TRBV7-9 and TRBJ2-7; D may be TRBD1 (6 bases). CDR3 length: 12 residues. The germline V gene encodes CDR1 SEHNR and CDR2 FQNEAQ (reference sequence). The CDR3 loop is CASSERTEVSSF. CDR3 sequence (DNA): TGTGCCAGCAGCGAAAGGACAGAGGTTTCGTCCTTC.

CDR3 sequence reads: CSGGQLNTEAFF. The CDR3 DNA is TGCAGCGGGGGACAGCTCAACACTGAAGCTTTCTTT. This chain links TRBV29-1 with TRBJ1-1, with 7 bases identical to TRBD1. This CDR3 has 12 amino acids. The ends lost 7 bases at V and 2 bases at J; junction bases unmatched: 4. Germline CDR1 SQVTM, CDR2 ANQGSEA.

This clone was seen only a few times. The chain is built from TRBV30 and TRBJ2-1; 14 nucleotides match TRBD2. J was trimmed by 0 bases and V by 0 bases; bases with no gene match: 10. Germline values: CDR1 GTSNPN, CDR2 SVGIG (reference sequence). CDR3 length: 20 residues. The CDR3 DNA sequence: TGTGCCTGGAGTGTTCCTCGGGGGACTAGCGGGAGAAACTCCTACAATGAGCAGTTCTTC. Translated: CAWSVPRGTSGRNSYNEQFF.

The V call is TRBV7-2, the J call TRBJ1-2, with 7 bases matching TRBD1. In germline, CDR1 is SGHTA, CDR2 FQGNSA. The CDR3 runs 13 residues. V lost 4 bases to trimming and J lost 7 bases; unmatched junction nucleotides: 6. CDR3 in amino acids: CASSSRGLRGYTF. The CDR3 nucleotides are TGTGCCAGCAGCTCAAGGGGGCTTCGTGGCTACACCTTC.

This clone was detected a few times. The V call is TRBV9, the J call TRBJ2-5, with TRBD2 identical over 7 bases. This CDR3 spans 15 amino acids. Germline lookup yields CDR1 SGDLS and CDR2 YYNGEE. J was trimmed by 2 bases and V by 0 bases; bases with no gene match: 4. CDR3 protein: CASSVEPSGQETQYF. The CDR3 DNA sequence: TGTGCCAGCAGCGTAGAGCCTAGCGGTCAAGAGACCCAGTACTTC.

This chain connects TRBV11-1 to TRBJ2-7, with D possibly TRBD2 on 6 matching bases. The CDR3 consists of 15 residues. The germline CDR1 and CDR2 sequences are SGHAT and FQDESV (reference sequence). Trimming removed 5 bases at V and 2 bases at J, with 16 bases between. For the CDR3, the DNA is TGTGCCAGCAGCAAGGTCCGGGAGAGACCCTACGAGCAGTACTTC. Translation gives CASSKVRERPYEQYF.

The V and J genes are TRBV7-7 and TRBJ2-5; D is possibly TRBD1 (6 bases). Trimming cost V 1 base and J 2 bases, with 14 bases left between them. Germline values: CDR1 SSHAT, CDR2 FNYEAQ (reference sequence). There are 16 residues in the CDR3. The CDR3 DNA reads TGTGCCAGCAGCTTAGATCAGGACAGTTTACAAGAGACCCAGTACTTC. This translates into CASSLDQDSLQETQYF.

The genes are TRBV7-2 and TRBJ2-1; tentatively, D is TRBD2 (5 bases). The CDR3 sequence is 13 residues long. Looked up from germline, CDR1 is SGHTA and CDR2 is FQGNSA. Trimming took off 0 bases at V and 12 bases at J, with 12 bases between the two ends. The CDR3 bases are TGTGCCAGCAGCTTAGCGGGGAGCGTCGTGCAGTTCTTC. Encoded protein: CASSLAGSVVQFF.

In this sample, this clone turned up a few times. V is TRBV4-3 and J is TRBJ1-4, with 8 positions matching TRBD1. Unmatched junction bases numbered 5, after V lost 4 bases and J lost 7 bases. CDR3 length: 14 residues. CDR1 is LGHNA, CDR2 YSLEER, per germline. In DNA, the CDR3 is TGCGCCAGCAGCCTATGGACAGGGTCTGAAAAACTGTTTTTT. It is translated as CASSLWTGSEKLFF.

About this clone: One end of the junction fails to match germline, which may point to a read error. The rearrangement uses TRBV7-7 and TRBJ2-7, with D perhaps TRBD1 (6 bases). CDR1 SSHAT and CDR2 FNYEAQ come from the germline V gene (reference sequence). The CDR3 length is 14 residues. CDR3 in DNA: TGTGCTAGCAGCTTAGGACAGAGCTCCTACGAGCAGTACTTC. It yields the protein CASSLGQSSYEQYF.

This clone showed up just a few times. This sequence joins TRBV19 and TRBJ2-1; TRBD2 aligns across 7 bases. The CDR3 runs 14 residues. CDR1 LNHDA and CDR2 SQIVND come from the germline V gene (reference sequence). The trim removed 3 bases at V and 8 bases at J, leaving 7 bases unmatched. The CDR3 region is CASSIGGGRDEQFF. The CDR3 coding sequence is TGTGCCAGTAGTATTGGGGGGGGTAGGGATGAGCAGTTCTTC. Combining the CDR3 with reference TRBV19 and TRBJ2-1 gives the whole variable domain DGGITQSPKYLFRKEGQNVTLSCEQNLNHDAMYWYRQDPGQGLRLIYYSQIVNDFQKGDIAEGYSVSREKKESFPLTVTSAQKNPTAFYLCASSIGGGRDEQFFGPGTRLTVL.

CDR3 amino acids: CAWSPTREAFF. The CDR3 DNA follows: TGTGCCTGGAGTCCAACTAGGGAAGCTTTCTTT. The genes are TRBV30 and TRBJ1-1; D unresolved. CDR3 size: 11 residues. The germline V gene encodes CDR1 GTSNPN and CDR2 SVGIG (reference sequence). V was shortened by 2 bases and J by 8 bases, with 9 bases between the two germline ends.

The rearrangement joins TRBV7-2 to TRBJ2-7; no clear D. Trimming took 1 base from V and 7 from J, leaving 8 bases between them. Per germline, CDR1 SGHTA and CDR2 FQGNSA. The CDR3 is made up of 12 amino acids. CDR3 in amino acids: CASSLDWREQYF. CDR3 coding DNA: TGTGCCAGCAGCTTAGATTGGCGGGAGCAGTACTTC.

This clone was picked up one time. The V gene is TRBV30, the J gene TRBJ1-4, with 10 positions matching TRBD1. The trim removed 1 base at V and 8 bases at J, leaving 1 base unmatched. The length of the CDR3 is 13 residues. CDR1 and CDR2 from the germline V gene are GTSNPN and SVGIG (reference sequence). The chain's CDR3 is CAWSGDRGEKLFF. In DNA, the CDR3 is TGTGCCTGGAGTGGGGACAGGGGAGAAAAACTGTTTTTT.

This clone was recorded only once. The chain has TRBV5-1 and TRBJ2-1; 7 bases agree with TRBD2. Germline V lookup: CDR1 SGHRS, CDR2 YFSETQ. This CDR3 contains 14 residues. The V segment lost 2 bases and the J segment 5 bases; nucleotides outside the gene matches: 4. CDR3 coding DNA: TGCGCCAGCAGCTTCGGGACTAACAACAATGAGCAGTTCTTC. Protein: CASSFGTNNNEQFF.

The V call is TRBV27, the J call TRBJ2-1; 12 nucleotides align to TRBD2. CDR3 length equals 18 residues. The trim removed 5 bases at V and 0 bases at J, leaving 8 bases unmatched. CDR1 is MNHEY, CDR2 SMNVEV, per germline (reference sequence). In DNA, the CDR3 is TGTGCCAGCAGTCCTTTACTAGCGGGGGGATCCTCCTACAATGAGCAGTTCTTC. Its translation is CASSPLLAGGSSYNEQFF.